This TCR beta chain was sequenced for a study of OX40 agonist ivuxolimab in advanced cancers. Study as a whole: Partial responses were achieved by three patients: one hepatocellular carcinoma, two cutaneous melanoma. Study outcomes and limitations: CD8+ T cells were the subset that, on average, had more expanded clones than CD4+. CD4+ and CD8+ blood T cells expanded clonally by week 6 at 0.1 to 3.0 mg/kg. Also showing low normalized T-cell clonal expansion were some of the nonresponders.

From germline, CDR1 is MNHNS and CDR2 SASEGT. CDR3 length: 16 residues. The germline V and J ends were trimmed by 0 bases and 2 bases, with 12 bases remaining between them. Here immunoSEQ multiplex PCR was the method, and the copy in TCRdb shows in-frame clones only, minus some. The sample yields more than 70,000 clones, less than 95% seen once. As regards this clone: Its antigen is still unknown.

The specimen was CD4+ or CD8+ T cells sorted from blood, collected in a trial of the OX40 agonist ivuxolimab. This receptor was taken from an adult with an advanced solid tumor such as melanoma, head and neck, liver or kidney cancer. V usage is TRBV6-1 and J usage is TRBJ2-3, with D possibly being TRBD2 (6 bases). CDR3 sequence reads: CASSEAAGIATDTQYF. DNA for the CDR3: TGTGCCAGCAGTGAAGCGGCGGGGATTGCCACAGATACGCAGTATTTT.